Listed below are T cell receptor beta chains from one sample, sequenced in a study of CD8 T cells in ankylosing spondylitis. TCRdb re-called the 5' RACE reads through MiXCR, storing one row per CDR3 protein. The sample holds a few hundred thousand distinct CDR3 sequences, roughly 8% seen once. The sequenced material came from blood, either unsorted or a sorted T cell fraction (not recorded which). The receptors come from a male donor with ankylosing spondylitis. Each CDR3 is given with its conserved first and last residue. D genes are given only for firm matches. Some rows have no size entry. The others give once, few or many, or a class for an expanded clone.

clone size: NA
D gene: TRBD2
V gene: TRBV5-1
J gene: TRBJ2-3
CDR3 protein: CASSWGGASGRTDTQYF
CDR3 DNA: TGCGCCAGCAGCTGGGGGGGAGCGAGTGGCCGCACAGATACGCAGTATTTT

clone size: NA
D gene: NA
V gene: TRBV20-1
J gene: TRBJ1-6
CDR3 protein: CSASMGNSYNSPLHF
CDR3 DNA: TGCAGTGCTAGTATGGGTAACTCCTATAATTCACCCCTCCACTTT

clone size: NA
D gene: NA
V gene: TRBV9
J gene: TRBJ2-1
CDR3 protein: CASSVDAPSSYNEQFF
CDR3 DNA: TGTGCCAGCAGCGTAGACGCCCCTAGCTCCTACAATGAGCAGTTCTTC

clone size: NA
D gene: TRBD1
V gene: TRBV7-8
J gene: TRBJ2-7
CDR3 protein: CASSLGRDRYEQYF
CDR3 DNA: TGTGCCAGCAGCCTTGGCCGGGACAGATACGAGCAGTACTTC

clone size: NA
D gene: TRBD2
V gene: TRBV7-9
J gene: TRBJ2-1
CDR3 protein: CASSLARASGGLGEQFF
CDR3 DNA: TGTGCCAGCAGCTTAGCGAGGGCTAGCGGGGGCTTGGGAGAGCAGTTCTTC

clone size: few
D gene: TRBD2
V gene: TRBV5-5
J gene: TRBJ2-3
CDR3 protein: CASFREGSSTDTQYF
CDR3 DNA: TGTGCCAGCTTCCGGGAGGGCTCTAGCACAGATACGCAGTATTTT

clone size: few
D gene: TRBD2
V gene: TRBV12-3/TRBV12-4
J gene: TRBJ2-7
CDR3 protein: CASSLGVGGPVYEQYF
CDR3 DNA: TGTGCCAGCAGTTTAGGAGTGGGAGGGCCGGTCTACGAGCAGTACTTC

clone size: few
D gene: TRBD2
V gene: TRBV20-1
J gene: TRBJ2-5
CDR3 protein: CSARNPAGLQETQYF
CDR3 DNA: TGCAGTGCTAGGAACCCAGCGGGGCTCCAAGAGACCCAGTACTTC

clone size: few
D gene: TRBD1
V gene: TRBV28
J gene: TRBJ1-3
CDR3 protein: CASSRGTGFGNTIYF
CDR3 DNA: TGTGCCAGCAGCCGGGGGACAGGTTTCGGAAACACCATATATTTT

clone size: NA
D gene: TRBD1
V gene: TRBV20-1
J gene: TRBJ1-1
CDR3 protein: CSADGDRGRETEAFF
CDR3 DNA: TGCAGTGCAGATGGAGACAGGGGGCGCGAAACTGAAGCTTTCTTT

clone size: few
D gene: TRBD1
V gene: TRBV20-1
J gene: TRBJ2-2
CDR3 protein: CSARGPGQGNTGELFF
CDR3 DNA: TGCAGTGCTAGAGGGCCGGGACAGGGGAACACCGGGGAGCTGTTTTTT

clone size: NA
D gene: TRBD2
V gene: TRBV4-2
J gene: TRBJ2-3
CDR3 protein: CASSPETSGSVVSTQYF
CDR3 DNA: TGTGCCAGCAGCCCAGAGACTAGCGGGAGTGTAGTGTCTACGCAGTATTTT

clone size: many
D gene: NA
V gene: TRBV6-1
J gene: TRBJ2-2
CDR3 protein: CASSLMVNTGELFF
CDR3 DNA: TGTGCCAGCAGTCTGATGGTAAACACCGGGGAGCTGTTTTTT

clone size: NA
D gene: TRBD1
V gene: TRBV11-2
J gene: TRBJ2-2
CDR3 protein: CASARDRGIGELFF
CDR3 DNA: TGTGCCAGTGCCCGGGACAGGGGGATCGGGGAGCTGTTTTTT

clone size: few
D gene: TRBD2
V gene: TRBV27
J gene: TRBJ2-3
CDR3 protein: CASSWRYELAGRTDTQYF
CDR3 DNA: TGTGCCAGCAGTTGGAGGTACGAACTAGCGGGTCGCACAGATACGCAGTATTTT

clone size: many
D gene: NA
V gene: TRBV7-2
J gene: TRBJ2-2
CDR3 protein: CASSYRDTGVNTGELFF
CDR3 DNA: TGTGCCAGCAGCTACCGGGACACCGGGGTGAACACCGGGGAGCTGTTTTTT

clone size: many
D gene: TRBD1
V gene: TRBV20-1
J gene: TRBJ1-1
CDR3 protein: CSARDVDRGFTEAFF
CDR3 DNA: TGCAGTGCTAGAGATGTCGACAGGGGGTTCACTGAAGCTTTCTTT

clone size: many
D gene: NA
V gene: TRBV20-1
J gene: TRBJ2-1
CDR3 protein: CSATLTRVSYNEQFF
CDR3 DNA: TGCAGTGCTACCCTGACCCGGGTGTCCTACAATGAGCAGTTCTTC

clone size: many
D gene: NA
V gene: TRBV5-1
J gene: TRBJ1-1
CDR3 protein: CASSLRHSSLNTEAFF
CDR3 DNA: TGCGCCAGCAGCTTGCGGCATTCTAGTCTTAACACTGAAGCTTTCTTT

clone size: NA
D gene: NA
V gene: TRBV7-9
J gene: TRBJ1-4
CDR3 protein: CASSLTTGPNEKLFF
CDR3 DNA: TGTGCCAGCAGCTTAACGACAGGTCCAAATGAAAAACTGTTTTTT

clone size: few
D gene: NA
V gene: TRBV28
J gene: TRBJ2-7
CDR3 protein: CASRSTGPSYEQYF
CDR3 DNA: TGTGCCAGCAGGTCGACCGGGCCATCCTACGAGCAGTACTTC

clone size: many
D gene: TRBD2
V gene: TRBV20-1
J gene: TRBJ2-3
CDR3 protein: CSASGLAGVTDTQYF
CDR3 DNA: TGCAGTGCTAGCGGACTAGCGGGAGTGACAGATACGCAGTATTTT

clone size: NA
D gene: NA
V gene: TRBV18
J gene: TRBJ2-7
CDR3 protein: CASSPGLDIFEQYF
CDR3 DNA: TGTGCCAGCTCACCCGGGCTAGACATCTTCGAGCAGTACTTC

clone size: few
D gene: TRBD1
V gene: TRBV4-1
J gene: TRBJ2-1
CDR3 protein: CASRQTGVNEQFF
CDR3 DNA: TGCGCCAGCAGACAAACAGGGGTAAATGAGCAGTTCTTC

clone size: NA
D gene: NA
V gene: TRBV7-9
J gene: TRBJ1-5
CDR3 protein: CASSSDGGAQPQHF
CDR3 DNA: TGTGCCAGCAGCTCCGATGGCGGGGCTCAGCCCCAGCATTTT

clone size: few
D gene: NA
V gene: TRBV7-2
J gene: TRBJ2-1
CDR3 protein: CASSLAPLVQGRNEQFF
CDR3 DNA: TGTGCCAGCAGCTTAGCCCCACTGGTACAGGGACGCAATGAGCAGTTCTTC

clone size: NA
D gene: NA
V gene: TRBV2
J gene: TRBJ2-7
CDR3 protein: CASSDLRIINYEQYF
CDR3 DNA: TGTGCCAGCAGTGATTTAAGGATAATCAACTACGAGCAGTACTTC

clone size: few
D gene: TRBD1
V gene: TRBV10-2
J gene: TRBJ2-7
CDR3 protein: CASSGTGGNEQYF
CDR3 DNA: TGCGCCAGCAGCGGGACAGGGGGCAACGAGCAGTACTTC

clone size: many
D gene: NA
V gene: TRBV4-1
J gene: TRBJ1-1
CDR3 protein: CASSLGRPNTEAFF
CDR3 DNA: TGCGCCAGCAGCCTGGGCCGGCCGAACACTGAAGCTTTCTTT

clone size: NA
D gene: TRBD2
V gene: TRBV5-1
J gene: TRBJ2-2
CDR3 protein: CASSLVPAGRGRTGELFF
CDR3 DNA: TGCGCCAGCAGCTTGGTTCCAGCGGGGAGAGGGCGCACCGGGGAGCTGTTTTTT

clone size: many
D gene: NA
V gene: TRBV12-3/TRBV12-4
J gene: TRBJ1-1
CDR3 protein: CASSLTEDTEAFF
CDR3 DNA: TGTGCCAGCAGTTTGACGGAAGACACTGAAGCTTTCTTT

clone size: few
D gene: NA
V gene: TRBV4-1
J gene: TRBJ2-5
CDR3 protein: CASSQVQGSGETQYF
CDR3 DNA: TGCGCCAGCAGCCAAGTTCAGGGGAGTGGGGAGACCCAGTACTTC

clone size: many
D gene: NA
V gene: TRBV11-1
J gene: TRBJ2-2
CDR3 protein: CASSWDRGELFF
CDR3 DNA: TGTGCCAGCAGCTGGGATCGCGGGGAGCTGTTTTTT